Following are 20 T cell receptor beta chains from one sample sequenced in a study of blood T cells in healthy people across ages (dated by TCRdb to about 2015). Preparation of the library involved 5' RACE. A second about 7 to 12 cycle PCR used a sample-barcoded 5' primer and a J-beta primer mix. The public reads were reanalyzed by TCRdb: fastp trimming at Q25, MiXCR alignment, in-frame beta chains only. Every entry covers one CDR3 protein and lists the most common genes and DNA from its rows. For this sample the table gives 1.8 million or so distinct CDR3 sequences, of which about two fifths were detected only once. Together, the top ten hold roughly 24% of the sample. The material sequenced was blood. The source of these receptors is a human donor in good health.

The V call is TRBV28, the J call TRBJ2-1, with 9 bases that match TRBD2. With 3 bases clipped from V and 4 bases from J, the junction kept 4 bases outside the gene matches. CDR3 size: 15 residues. CDR1 and CDR2 (germline): MDHEN, SYDVKM. CDR3 coding DNA: TGTGCCAGCAGTTTTGATAGCGGGGGTTACAATGAGCAGTTCTTC. The encoded protein is CASSFDSGGYNEQFF.

This clonotype was counted a few times. This rearrangement joins TRBV19 to TRBJ1-2; D gene uncertain. Trimming left V 4 bases short and J 2 bases short, with 11 bases between. This CDR3 comprises 14 residues. Per germline, CDR1 LNHDA and CDR2 SQIVND (reference sequence). The DNA for the CDR3 is TGTGCCAGTAGTAAGGCAGATAGGAACTATGGCTACACCTTC. Protein sequence: CASSKADRNYGYTF.

The sample holds a few counts of this clonotype. The chain carries TRBV6-5 and TRBJ2-7; TRBD2 matches 8 bases. V lost 0 bases to trimming and J lost 0 bases; unmatched junction nucleotides: 4. This CDR3 has 16 residues. Germline assignment: CDR1 MNHEY and CDR2 SVGAGI. CDR3 residues: CASSYSGLAGSYEQYF. The CDR3 bases are TGTGCCAGCAGTTACTCCGGACTAGCCGGCTCCTACGAGCAGTACTTC.

In its sample, this clonotype was seen a few times. This rearrangement joins TRBV6-6 to TRBJ2-3; 7 bases match TRBD2. V lost 6 bases and J lost 3; bases outside the gene matches: 6. Germline loops: CDR1 MNHNY, CDR2 SVGAGI (reference sequence). This CDR3 has 14 residues. CDR3 sequence reads: CASSSGGTTDTQYF. CDR3 DNA sequence: TGTGCCAGCAGCTCCGGGGGGACTACAGATACGCAGTATTTT.

This clonotype was observed many times. The rearrangement links TRBV9 to TRBJ1-1; a weak D match, TRBD1 (6 bases). This CDR3 is built from 15 residues. Trimming stripped 4 bases from V and 2 bases from J, with 15 bases between. Looked up from germline, CDR1 is SGDLS and CDR2 is YYNGEE. CDR3 in DNA: TGTGCCAGCAGCTTTGGGGGGACATTTAACACTGAAGCTTTCTTT. This sequence encodes CASSFGGTFNTEAFF. The whole variable domain, filled in from reference TRBV9 and TRBJ1-1, reads DSGVTQTPKHLITATGQRVTLRCSPRSGDLSVYWYQQSLDQGLQFLIQYYNGEERAKGNILERFSAQQFPDLHSELNLSSLELGDSALYFCASSFGGTFNTEAFFGQGTRLTVV.

The CDR3 bases are TGCAGTGCTACTGAACAGGACTATGGCTACACCTTC. Its translation: CSATEQDYGYTF. The chain has TRBV20-1 and TRBJ1-2; D is possibly TRBD1 (5 bases). V was trimmed by 4 bases and J by 3 bases, leaving 9 bases between them. Germline CDR1 is DFQATT and CDR2 is SNEGSKA (reference sequence). The CDR3 length is 12 residues.

The chain carries TRBV7-9 and TRBJ1-1, with 11 bases aligning to TRBD1. Germline-derived CDR1 and CDR2 are SEHNR and FQNEAQ (reference sequence). Trimming removed 5 bases from V and 11 bases from J; junction bases left unmatched: 7. This CDR3 has 13 residues. This chain's CDR3 is CASSRGQGESAFF. The CDR3 region has the DNA TGTGCCAGCAGCCGGGGACAGGGGGAGAGTGCTTTCTTT.

In this sample, this clonotype turned up a few times. V is TRBV27 and J is TRBJ2-7, with a weak D call TRBD2 (6 bases). Trimming removed 0 bases from V and 7 bases from J, with 19 bases in between. Per germline, CDR1 MNHEY and CDR2 SMNVEV (reference sequence). The CDR3 extends over 16 amino acids. The CDR3 protein is CASSLSTGTRPREQYF. The CDR3 coding sequence is TGTGCCAGCAGTTTATCGACCGGGACTCGGCCTCGAGAGCAGTACTTC.

There are a few counts of this clonotype. The chain couples TRBV10-3 to TRBJ2-3, with D unclear. CDR1 ENHRY and CDR2 SYGVKD come from the germline V gene. V gave up 5 bases and J gave up 2 bases, with 5 bases separating them. The CDR3 sequence is 12 residues long. CDR3 sequence reads: CAISIYTDTQYF. The CDR3 region has the DNA TGTGCCATCAGTATCTACACAGATACGCAGTATTTT.

This chain links TRBV4-2 with TRBJ2-7, with a possible D match to TRBD2 (5 bases). Trimming cost V 1 base and J 4 bases, with 26 bases left between them. CDR3 length: 19 residues. CDR1 and CDR2 (germline): LGHNA, YNFKEQ. In nucleotides, the CDR3 is TGTGCCAGCAGCCAAGTAACGGGCGCGAGGGATGGGAGATCTTACGAGCAGTACTTC. Translated: CASSQVTGARDGRSYEQYF.

The chain links TRBV5-1 to TRBJ2-1, with TRBD1 matching 8 bases. Germline assignment: CDR1 SGHRS and CDR2 YFSETQ. The V gene end was trimmed by 4 bases and the J gene end by 6 bases; junction bases not matched to a gene: 9. The CDR3 is 15 residues long. The DNA for the CDR3 is TGCGCCAGCAGCGTAGGACAGGGTTCGTTCAATGAGCAGTTCTTC. Translated, it gives CASSVGQGSFNEQFF.

As concerns this clonotype: A read error may produce the germline difference seen at one junction end. V is TRBV29-1 and J is TRBJ1-2, with D possibly TRBD1 on 5 matching bases. CDR3 length: 13 residues. Germline V gives CDR1 SQVTM, CDR2 ANQGSEA. The CDR3 sequence: CSVVGVANHGYTF. CDR3 nucleotides: TGCAGCGTTGTGGGGGTTGCTAACCATGGCTACACCTTC.

This clonotype was seen repeatedly, ten times or more. J is TRBJ2-6 and V is TRBV20-1; 9 nucleotides match TRBD1. This CDR3 has 19 amino acids. V dropped 3 bases and J dropped 0; count of bases not matched to a gene: 12. Germline loops: CDR1 DFQATT, CDR2 SNEGSKA (reference sequence). In nucleotides, the CDR3 is TGCAGTGCTAGCAGTGACAGGGACAGGGACTTCTCTGGGGCCAACGTCCTGACTTTC. It translates to CSASSDRDRDFSGANVLTF.

The J gene is TRBJ2-3, the V gene TRBV5-1; D possibly uses TRBD1 or TRBD2 (5 bases each). The CDR3 contains 14 residues. Trimming cost V 0 bases and J 4 bases, with 9 bases left between them. Germline V gives CDR1 SGHRS, CDR2 YFSETQ. The CDR3 DNA reads as TGCGCCAGCAGCTTGGGGGACGGCGCAGATACGCAGTATTTT. Translation: CASSLGDGADTQYF.

J is TRBJ2-7 and V is TRBV28; 7 bases are shared with TRBD1. Germline V CDR1 and CDR2: MDHEN, SYDVKM. The CDR3 has 13 amino acids. The V segment lost 6 bases and the J segment 1 base; nucleotides outside the gene matches: 3. CDR3 bases: TGTGCCAGCAGGCACAGGGGATCCTACGAGCAGTACTTC. This translates into CASRHRGSYEQYF.

The V gene is TRBV5-1, the J gene TRBJ1-1; a possible D gene is TRBD1 (6 bases). The CDR3 totals 17 residues. Germline CDR1 reads SGHRS; CDR2 reads YFSETQ. V lost 0 bases, J lost 0 bases, and 15 bases lay in between. The CDR3 coding sequence is TGCGCCAGCAGCTTGGCCCTGGGACACCGAATGAACACTGAAGCTTTCTTT. It encodes CASSLALGHRMNTEAFF.

The chain carries TRBV28 and TRBJ2-5; 10 bases match TRBD2. The CDR3 is made up of 15 amino acids. CDR1 is MDHEN and CDR2 is SYDVKM in the germline V gene. J lost 9 bases, V lost 4 bases, and 11 bases had no gene match. The CDR3 here is CASSYLAGDHRAQYF. The CDR3 DNA is TGTGCCAGCAGTTACCTAGCGGGGGATCACCGGGCCCAGTACTTC.

The sample holds a few counts of this clonotype. This rearrangement joins TRBV7-2 to TRBJ1-5; D may be TRBD1 (6 bases). Deletions cut 5 bases from V and 3 bases from J, with 11 bases between. There are 14 residues in the CDR3. Germline V gene data show CDR1 as SGHTA and CDR2 as FQGNSA. The CDR3, as DNA: TGTGCCAGCAGCCGGGGGCTTTACAATCAGCCCCAGCATTTT. This codes for CASSRGLYNQPQHF.

The chain couples TRBV12-3 or TRBV12-4 to TRBJ1-3; no reliable D call. This CDR3 is 15 amino acids long. Trimming shortened V by 10 bases and J by 0 bases, and 16 bases separated the two germline ends. The CDR3 nucleotides are TGTGCCACCAGCGGCACGGCGACCTCTGGAAACACCATATATTTT. Protein: CATSGTATSGNTIYF.

The chain has TRBV4-2 and TRBJ2-1, with TRBD1 identical over 12 bases. The CDR3 is 16 amino acids. J gave up 6 bases and V 0 bases, and 3 bases lay outside the gene matches. CDR1 and CDR2 from the germline V gene are LGHNA and YNFKEQ. The CDR3 nucleotides read TGTGCCAGCAGCCAAGAACCGGGACAGGGGGCCAATGAGCAGTTCTTC. Translating gives CASSQEPGQGANEQFF.